Described below is a single TCR beta chain sequence and its context. The antigen is unknown. Trimming left V 5 bases short and J 4 bases short, with 10 bases between. CDR1 and CDR2 (germline): SQVTM, ANQGSEA. CDR3 size: 12 residues. The data belong to a study of T cell responses to AZD1222 COVID-19 vaccine. Whole-study findings and limits: Nearly half of the spike-specific TCRs reportedly recognize variant regions that carry no mutations.

Profiling relied on immunoSEQ multiplex PCR, and the TCRdb table lists in-frame clones only, not all of them. This sample yields about 44,000 clones, of which 83% are seen a single time; roughly half belongs to the top ten. This specimen was peripheral blood, taken on day 0 of AZD1222 vaccination. J is TRBJ2-3 and V is TRBV29-1, with D unresolved. This clonotype was obtained from an adult in good health. CDR3 nucleotides: TGCAGCGTTTCGGTCGGCCCAGATACGCAGTATTTT. Translated, it gives CSVSVGPDTQYF.